This T cell receptor beta chain was sequenced during a study of regulatory T cells in long-lasting Graves disease. Overall study context: Patients met the persistent Graves' disease definition after over 5 years of antithyroid drugs with positive TSH receptor antibodies.

To make TCR beta libraries, researchers used iRepertoire HTBI primers and Arm-PCR of CDR3 regions. TCRdb redid the calling of the multiplex PCR reads with MiXCR, one entry per CDR3 protein. This table holds 310,000 or so distinct CDR3 sequences, roughly a fifth found once. The study's findings and limits: Between persistent patients, thousands of public clonotypes were shared, exceeding the approximately 940 shared between new patients. Patients whose Graves' disease persisted exhibited lower TCR diversity than those newly diagnosed.

Specified time point: persistent/refractory GD, antithyroid drugs over 5 years with positive TRAb. PBMC RNA was the source of the TCR library. The CDR3 consists of 15 residues. Germline V lookup: CDR1 SGHRS, CDR2 YFSETQ. V was pared by 4 bases and J by 3 bases, with 7 bases of the junction left unmatched. About this clonotype: Its antigen is undetermined.

This rearrangement joins TRBV5-1 to TRBJ2-5; 9 bases are shared with TRBD1. This TCR came from a female donor with Graves disease. Material: peripheral blood mononuclear cells (PBMCs), obtained when the disease was refractory, from a patient treated with antithyroid drugs. For the CDR3, the DNA is TGCGCCAGCAGCCCCGGTACAGGGGGCGAAGAGACCCAGTACTTC. The encoded protein is CASSPGTGGEETQYF.